The 17 T cell receptor beta chains reported below all come from one sample, sequenced in a study of blood T cell repertoires in COVID-19. TCRdb's table, derived via immunoSEQ multiplex PCR, lists solely in-frame clones and lacks some. Among some 250,000 clones, approximately 85% were seen once, and the ten largest hold approximately 1.9%. The sequencing sample was made of PBMCs or T cells enriched from blood (not recorded which). The receptor source for this set is a woman aged 45-59 years who had recovered from COVID-19.

The genes are TRBV29-1 and TRBJ2-5; no clear D gene. CDR1 is SQVTM and CDR2 is ANQGSEA in the germline V gene. Trimming took 6 bases from V and 0 from J, leaving 14 bases between them. The CDR3 consists of 14 residues. The CDR3 spells CSVSTLEYQETQYF. As DNA, the CDR3 is TGCAGCGTCTCCACTTTAGAGTACCAAGAGACCCAGTACTTC.

The chain employs TRBV2 and TRBJ2-4, with D possibly being TRBD2 (7 bases). Germline-derived CDR1 and CDR2 are SNHLY and FYNNEI. The germline V and J ends were trimmed by 3 bases and 3 bases, with 18 bases remaining between them. This CDR3 region has 17 residues. The CDR3 nucleotides are TGTGCCAGCAGTGAGGGGGAAACAGGGAGGGGCAAAAACATTCAGTACTTC. Translating it yields CASSEGETGRGKNIQYF.

This chain links TRBV2 with TRBJ2-3; TRBD1 matches at 7 bases. Trimming cost V 6 bases and J 5 bases; bases outside gene matches: 5. The length of the CDR3 is 13 residues. Germline loops: CDR1 SNHLY, CDR2 FYNNEI. The CDR3 loop is CASSEGAGDTQYF. The CDR3 DNA sequence: TGTGCCAGCAGCGAGGGGGCAGGAGATACGCAGTATTTT.

This rearrangement joins TRBV6-5 to TRBJ1-2; perhaps TRBD1 as D (5 bases). CDR1 MNHEY and CDR2 SVGAGI come from the germline V gene. Trimming stripped 8 bases from V and 8 bases from J, with 12 bases between. The CDR3 extends over 11 amino acids. The CDR3 nucleotides are TGTGCCAGCGCCTCCAGACAGGGCTACACCTTC. Residues: CASASRQGYTF.

This clone showed up just a few times. The J gene is TRBJ1-6, the V gene TRBV19; 7 positions match TRBD1. This CDR3 comprises 16 residues. From germline, CDR1 is LNHDA and CDR2 SQIVND (reference sequence). V lost 4 bases to trimming and J lost 6 bases; unmatched junction nucleotides: 9. In DNA, the CDR3 is TGTGCCAGTAGTAACCGAAGACAGGGAGGTAATTCACCCCTCCACTTT. Residues: CASSNRRQGGNSPLHF.

This chain uses TRBV3-1 (or the pseudogene TRBV3-2) with TRBJ1-1; unclear D gene. This CDR3 comprises 13 residues. Deletions cut 0 bases from V and 3 bases from J, with 5 bases between. Germline values: CDR1 LGHDT, CDR2 YNNKEL (reference sequence). CDR3 DNA: TGTGCCAGCAGCCAAGATACGGACACTGAAGCTTTCTTT. The encoded protein is CASSQDTDTEAFF.

The table lists this clone with a count of one. The rearrangement joins TRBV28 to TRBJ1-5; D remains ambiguous. V shed 5 bases and J shed 7 bases, with 9 bases lying between them. This CDR3 spans 12 amino acids. Germline CDR1 MDHEN, CDR2 SYDVKM. The CDR3 here is CASSQTGQPQHF. CDR3 nucleotide sequence: TGTGCCAGCAGTCAGACGGGACAGCCCCAGCATTTT.

There are a few counts of this clone. The rearrangement uses TRBV2 and TRBJ1-5, with a tentative D call TRBD1 (5 bases). CDR1 SNHLY and CDR2 FYNNEI come from the germline V gene. The CDR3 covers 14 residues. V was shortened by 4 bases and J by 3 bases, with 10 bases between the two germline ends. CDR3 amino acids: CASSGIRDNQPQHF. The CDR3 DNA sequence: TGTGCCAGCAGTGGAATCAGGGACAATCAGCCCCAGCATTTT.

In this sample, this clone turned up once. The CDR3 here is CASSSPGQATSIQYF. CDR3 in DNA: TGTGCCAGCAGCTCCCCCGGACAGGCAACCTCCATTCAGTACTTC. The chain uses TRBV7-2 and TRBJ2-4; 7 bases are shared with TRBD1. V was clipped by 4 bases and J by 9 bases; unmatched bases: 12. Looked up from germline, CDR1 is SGHTA and CDR2 is FQGNSA. The CDR3 runs to 15 residues. Complete variable domain (other parts from reference TRBV7-2 and TRBJ2-4): GAGVSQSPSNKVTEKGKDVELRCDPISGHTALYWYRQSLGQGLEFLIYFQGNSAPDKSGLPSDRFSAERTGGSVSTLTIQRTQQEDSAVYLCASSSPGQATSIQYFGAGTRLSVL.

V usage is TRBV9 and J usage is TRBJ1-5; weak D call: TRBD1 (6 bases). This CDR3 region has 12 residues. Germline assignment: CDR1 SGDLS and CDR2 YYNGEE. Trimming pared 7 bases from V and 3 bases from J, leaving 8 bases between. DNA of the CDR3: TGTGCCAGCGGACAGAACAATCAGCCCCAGCATTTT. Protein product: CASGQNNQPQHF.

This chain connects TRBV29-1 to TRBJ1-2; D not certain. Trimming shortened V by 5 bases and J by 3 bases, and 16 bases separated the two germline ends. The length of the CDR3 is 14 residues. Germline loops: CDR1 SQVTM, CDR2 ANQGSEA. The CDR3 loop reads CSVTKLTSDYGYTF. The CDR3 region has the DNA TGCAGCGTTACAAAACTAACAAGCGACTATGGCTACACCTTC.

The chain couples TRBV5-4 to TRBJ2-1; D gene unclear. The CDR3 sequence is 16 residues long. With 0 bases removed from V and 1 base from J, the gap between germline ends came to 11 bases. In germline, CDR1 is SGHNT, CDR2 YYREEE (reference sequence). CDR3 protein: CASSLEFRSSYNEQFF. The CDR3 nucleotides read TGTGCCAGCAGCTTGGAATTTCGCAGTTCCTACAATGAGCAGTTCTTC.

As concerns this clone: At the DNA level, this CDR3 is encoded by other sequences in the same sample as well. V gene TRBV18 combines with J gene TRBJ1-1; maybe TRBD1 (6 bases). The germline gives CDR1 KGHSH, CDR2 LQKENI. The V end was cut by 3 bases, the J end by 6 bases, with 8 bases between. The CDR3 length is 12 residues. CDR3 sequence: CASSPDSSEAFF. CDR3 coding DNA: TGTGCCAGCTCACCGGACAGCTCTGAAGCTTTCTTT.

The V call is TRBV9, the J call TRBJ2-2; 7 bases fit TRBD1. Germline V CDR1 and CDR2: SGDLS, YYNGEE. This CDR3 has 18 amino acids. V dropped 4 bases and J dropped 4; count of bases not matched to a gene: 16. The CDR3, as DNA: TGTGCCAGCAGCCAATTTAAAACAGGGGCCCTGGGCACCGGGGAGCTGTTTTTT. This sequence encodes CASSQFKTGALGTGELFF.

The rearrangement joins TRBV4-1 to TRBJ2-2, with D perhaps matching TRBD1 (5 bases). Germline CDR1 reads MGHRA; CDR2 reads YSYEKL. The V gene lost 2 bases and the J gene lost 1 base, with 8 bases spanning the gap. The CDR3 consists of 15 residues. The CDR3 DNA reads as TGCGCCAGCAGCCAACAGGGCCGGAACACCGGGGAGCTGTTTTTT. Amino acids: CASSQQGRNTGELFF.

The chain couples TRBV11-2 to TRBJ1-2, with D unclear. The CDR3 consists of 12 residues. V lost 5 bases and J 5 bases, leaving 9 bases between the germline ends. Germline loops: CDR1 SGHAT, CDR2 FQNNGV. CDR3: CASSRESYGYTF. The DNA of the CDR3 is TGTGCCAGCAGCCGCGAATCGTATGGCTACACCTTC.

This chain uses TRBV4-1 with TRBJ2-7; 11 positions match TRBD1. The germline V gene has CDR1 MGHRA and CDR2 YSYEKL. This CDR3 has 16 residues. Germline trimming cut 0 bases from V and 3 bases from J; bases unmatched to any gene: 4. CDR3 DNA sequence: TGCGCCAGCAGCCAAGATACCGGGACAGGGGGCTACGAGCAGTACTTC. It encodes CASSQDTGTGGYEQYF.